The 21 T cell receptor beta chains reported below all come from one sample, sequenced in a study of OX40 agonist ivuxolimab in advanced cancers. Clones were read by immunoSEQ multiplex PCR, and TCRdb kept only the in-frame ones, dropping some. The sample gives tens of thousands of clones, about 89% of which show up once; about 0.45% is in the top ten. The sequencing here drew on CD4+ or CD8+ T cells sorted from blood, taken in a trial of the OX40 agonist ivuxolimab. The source of these receptors is an adult with an advanced solid tumor such as melanoma, head and neck, liver or kidney cancer.

The V gene is TRBV28, the J gene TRBJ1-2; D gene unclear. V lost 6 bases and J lost 5, with 13 bases in between. Looked up from germline, CDR1 is MDHEN and CDR2 is SYDVKM. This CDR3 has 13 residues. DNA for the CDR3: TGTGCCAGCAGCCCCCCGCCCGATTATGGCTACACCTTC. This sequence encodes CASSPPPDYGYTF.

On this clone itself: This sample includes further DNA sequences coding for the same CDR3. The J gene is TRBJ2-1, the V gene TRBV29-1; D gene unclear. V dropped 4 bases and J dropped 4 bases, with 2 bases sitting between them. The germline V gene has CDR1 SQVTM and CDR2 ANQGSEA. CDR3 length: 10 amino acids. The CDR3 is CSVGYNEQFF. The CDR3 region has the DNA TGCAGCGTTGGGTACAATGAGCAGTTCTTC.

This chain uses TRBV7-9 with TRBJ1-3, with 8 bases aligning to TRBD1. The CDR3 extends over 16 amino acids. V was pared by 4 bases and J by 1 base, with 6 bases of the junction left unmatched. Per the germline V gene, CDR1 is SEHNR and CDR2 is FQNEAQ (reference sequence). CDR3 DNA: TGTGCCAGCAGCTACCCGACAGGGGAGTCTGGAAACACCATATATTTT. Translation gives CASSYPTGESGNTIYF.

Here the CDR3 DNA reads TGTGCCAGCGAGGCTAACTATGGCTACACCTTC. Residues: CASEANYGYTF. The chain is built from TRBV28 and TRBJ1-2; D unresolved. V shed 8 bases and J shed 0 bases, with 4 bases lying between them. This CDR3 has 11 amino acids. Germline V gene data show CDR1 as MDHEN and CDR2 as SYDVKM.

The rearrangement links TRBV18 to TRBJ2-7, with 7 positions matching TRBD1. The CDR3 covers 16 residues. V lost 6 bases to trimming and J lost 0 bases; unmatched junction nucleotides: 11. The germline CDR1 and CDR2 sequences are KGHSH and LQKENI. The CDR3 reads CASSPTGTASSYEQYF. Here the CDR3 DNA reads TGTGCCAGCTCCCCTACGGGGACAGCGAGCTCCTACGAGCAGTACTTC.

Regarding this clone: Additional DNA sequences in this sample encode the identical CDR3. The CDR3 is CASSLVPGEQYF. For the CDR3, the DNA is TGTGCCAGCAGTTTGGTCCCGGGGGAGCAGTACTTC. The V call is TRBV28, the J call TRBJ2-7; TRBD2 is a possible D gene (5 bases). Germline loops: CDR1 MDHEN, CDR2 SYDVKM. The CDR3 runs 12 residues. V lost 3 bases and J 7 bases, leaving 10 bases between the germline ends.

The CDR3 loop reads CASSQPTSGRRYEQYF. CDR3 in DNA: TGCGCCAGCAGCCAACCGACTAGCGGGAGAAGGTACGAGCAGTACTTC. The chain has TRBV4-1 and TRBJ2-7; TRBD2 aligns across 12 bases. CDR1 and CDR2 (germline): MGHRA, YSYEKL. This CDR3 has 16 amino acids. The V gene end was trimmed by 2 bases and the J gene end by 4 bases; junction bases not matched to a gene: 6.

The chain combines TRBV5-4 with TRBJ1-2; D might be TRBD1 (5 bases). Germline V gene data show CDR1 as SGHNT and CDR2 as YYREEE (reference sequence). The CDR3 has 13 amino acids. Trimming cost V 0 bases and J 8 bases, with 11 bases left between them. The CDR3 reads CASSLARVVGYTF. In DNA form, the CDR3 reads TGTGCCAGCAGCTTGGCCAGGGTGGTCGGCTACACCTTC.

This rearrangement joins TRBV11-3 to TRBJ2-4, with 7 positions matching TRBD1. Germline V gene lookup returns CDR1 SGHNT and CDR2 YENEEA. This CDR3 contains 13 residues. V shed 4 bases, J shed 8 bases, and the junction held 5 bases outside the gene matches. The CDR3 reads CASSSNQGDIQYF. The CDR3, as DNA: TGTGCCAGCAGCTCCAACCAGGGGGACATTCAGTACTTC.

The chain couples TRBV28 to TRBJ1-1, with a weak D call TRBD1 (6 bases). CDR1 MDHEN and CDR2 SYDVKM come from the germline V gene. Trimming took 3 bases from V and 2 from J, leaving 13 bases between them. The CDR3 is 15 amino acids. The DNA for the CDR3 is TGTGCCAGCAGTTTCCGGGGGCCTGCAAACACTGAAGCTTTCTTT. Its translation: CASSFRGPANTEAFF.

The chain combines TRBV11-3 with TRBJ2-7; 8 positions match TRBD1. Germline CDR1 SGHNT, CDR2 YENEEA. Unmatched junction bases numbered 6, after V lost 5 bases and J lost 3 bases. The CDR3 loop spans 14 amino acids. The CDR3 is CASSTDRGGYEQYF. The CDR3 DNA is TGTGCCAGCAGCACTGACAGGGGCGGCTACGAGCAGTACTTC. Supplemented by reference TRBV11-3 and TRBJ2-7, the full variable domain reads EAGVVQSPRYKIIEKKQPVAFWCNPISGHNTLYWYLQNLGQGPELLIRYENEEAVDDSQLPKDRFSAERLKGVDSTLKIQPAELGDSAVYLCASSTDRGGYEQYFGPGTRLTVT.

The chain links TRBV6-6 to TRBJ1-5; 9 positions agree with TRBD1. V lost 0 bases, J lost 4 bases, and 4 bases stayed unmatched. This CDR3 region has 16 residues. In germline, CDR1 is MNHNY, CDR2 SVGAGI (reference sequence). CDR3 sequence (DNA): TGTGCCAGCAGTTACTCGACAGGGGGGGAGAATCAGCCCCAGCATTTT. Translating gives CASSYSTGGENQPQHF.

V is TRBV19 and J is TRBJ1-3; D may be TRBD1 (5 bases). Trimming took off 6 bases at V and 7 bases at J, with 19 bases between the two ends. Germline V gene lookup returns CDR1 LNHDA and CDR2 SQIVND (reference sequence). The CDR3 covers 15 residues. The CDR3 nucleotides are TGTGCCAGTAGAGGGGTGGACGGCGGCCAGAACACCATATATTTT. This codes for CASRGVDGGQNTIYF.

This rearrangement joins TRBV28 to TRBJ1-5, with D perhaps TRBD1 (6 bases). The CDR3 extends over 15 amino acids. Trimming took off 6 bases at V and 8 bases at J, with 20 bases between the two ends. CDR1 and CDR2 (germline): MDHEN, SYDVKM. The CDR3 spells CASSNPGGQREPQHF. CDR3 coding DNA: TGTGCCAGCAGCAATCCTGGGGGGCAGCGGGAGCCCCAGCATTTT.

V is TRBV19 and J is TRBJ2-5; 11 bases fit TRBD1. The V gene's germline CDR1 is LNHDA and CDR2 SQIVND (reference sequence). The CDR3 length is 12 residues. The junction had 0 bases not matched to a gene; V was cut back by 8 bases and J by 4 bases. This CDR3 is CASGTGGETQYF. CDR3 bases: TGTGCCAGTGGGACAGGGGGAGAGACCCAGTACTTC.

The rearrangement joins TRBV28 to TRBJ1-3; 10 bases are a match to TRBD1. The J segment lost 4 bases and the V segment lost 2 bases, leaving 8 bases of the junction unmatched. The CDR3 runs 17 residues. Germline CDR1 MDHEN, CDR2 SYDVKM. The CDR3, as DNA: TGTGCCAGCAGTTTAGACTCCGGGACAGGGGTCGGAAACACCATATATTTT. Amino acid sequence: CASSLDSGTGVGNTIYF.

This chain uses TRBV27 with TRBJ2-3; D remains unclear. The V and J ends lost 2 bases and 0 bases respectively, with 12 bases between them. CDR3 length: 16 amino acids. The germline V gene has CDR1 MNHEY and CDR2 SMNVEV (reference sequence). The CDR3 DNA reads TGTGCCAGCAGTTTAGGAAAAGGTTGGAGCACAGATACGCAGTATTTT. Translation: CASSLGKGWSTDTQYF.

Only one count was recorded for this clone. The rearrangement uses TRBV9 and TRBJ2-3, with a weak D call TRBD2 (6 bases). This CDR3 contains 15 residues. The germline V and J ends were trimmed by 3 bases and 1 base, with 12 bases remaining between them. The germline V gene has CDR1 SGDLS and CDR2 YYNGEE. The CDR3 sequence is CASSGMASGTDTQYF. The CDR3, as DNA: TGTGCCAGCAGCGGAATGGCTAGCGGCACAGATACGCAGTATTTT. Based on the CDR3 plus reference TRBV9 and TRBJ2-3, the full variable domain is DSGVTQTPKHLITATGQRVTLRCSPRSGDLSVYWYQQSLDQGLQFLIQYYNGEERAKGNILERFSAQQFPDLHSELNLSSLELGDSALYFCASSGMASGTDTQYFGPGTRLTVL.

This clone was seen only a few times. The chain recombines TRBV19 with TRBJ2-1; TRBD1 aligns across 10 bases. The CDR3 is 15 residues long. From germline, CDR1 is LNHDA and CDR2 SQIVND (reference sequence). V shed 4 bases and J 10 bases; nucleotides not matched to a gene: 10. CDR3 sequence (DNA): TGTGCCAGTAGTACCCGGGACAGGGGCGCCAGGGAGCAGTTCTTC. Protein sequence: CASSTRDRGAREQFF.

The chain has TRBV7-2 and TRBJ2-3; TRBD2 aligns across 7 bases. V trimming: 5 bases; J trimming: 0 bases; junction bases outside the gene matches: 2. Germline loops: CDR1 SGHTA, CDR2 FQGNSA. The CDR3 sequence is 14 residues long. In nucleotides, the CDR3 is TGTGCCAGCAGCCGGGACTACAGCACAGATACGCAGTATTTT. This gives the protein CASSRDYSTDTQYF.

This sequence joins TRBV14 and TRBJ2-2; the match to TRBD2 covers 10 bases. The germline V gene encodes CDR1 SGHDN and CDR2 FVKESK. J gave up 9 bases and V 0 bases, and 10 bases lay outside the gene matches. The CDR3 is made up of 17 amino acids. The CDR3 spells CASSQDLPSGGTWELFF. CDR3 in DNA: TGTGCCAGCAGCCAAGATTTGCCTAGCGGGGGAACTTGGGAGCTGTTTTTT.